The clone carrying this T cell receptor (beta chain) has a single count. What it recognizes is unknown. This sample was taken from a study of cytomegalovirus exposure and HLA in healthy donors. Across the study: Approximately 190 million T cells yielded approximately 100 million unique TCR beta sequences, as an earlier analysis found.

Primers for the PCR totalled 60 Vbeta and 13 Jbeta. TCRdb keeps only in-frame clones here, not all; method: immunoSEQ multiplex PCR. Among about 150,000 clones listed, 82% were seen once. Germline values: CDR1 KGHSH, CDR2 LQKENI. V was shortened by 3 bases and J by 6 bases, with 11 bases between the two germline ends. The CDR3 is 14 residues long. Study results and caveats: The authors reported that TCR beta sequences could predict HLA-A and HLA-B alleles. These predictions were accurate for most subjects in the first cohort. Reports indicated that the classifier achieved high specificity and sensitivity in diagnosing cytomegalovirus status. In a later analysis, TCR beta V- and J-gene trimming was associated with a missense DCLRE1C variant.

The material sequenced was PBMCs. This TCR was sampled from a woman aged 50 to 60 in good health and CMV-seropositive. The genes are TRBV18 and TRBJ2-2, with D possibly TRBD2 on 7 matching bases. CDR3 in DNA: TGTGCCAGCTCACCTAGGGGGGGGTCCGGGGAGCTGTTTTTT. Translation gives CASSPRGGSGELFF.